The source of this T cell receptor (beta chain) is a study of cytomegalovirus exposure and HLA in healthy donors. Study-wide background: Clustering assigned approximately 78% of the approximately 390 genotyped donors to the Caucasian-associated ancestry cluster. Study observations and caveats: Analyzed later, most CMV-associated TCR beta chains appeared HLA-restricted. Accurate prediction of most subjects' HLA-A and HLA-B alleles from TCR beta sequences was reported. About 87% or about 30% of the time was how often most TCR beta V segments were productive, according to an earlier analysis.

This CDR3 contains 15 residues. The germline gives CDR1 MGHRA, CDR2 YSYEKL. V was pared by 0 bases and J by 1 base, with 2 bases of the junction left unmatched. PCR used 60 Vbeta primers and 13 Jbeta primers. Profiled with immunoSEQ multiplex PCR; TCRdb holds only in-frame clones, not every one. The repertoire holds roughly 120,000 clones, with roughly 79% as singletons. Comment on this clone: Its specificity is not known.

This clonotype originated in a woman aged 30 to 39 in good health and CMV-seronegative. The chain is built from TRBV4-1 and TRBJ2-5, with TRBD2 matching over 7 bases. Material: PBMCs. In nucleotides, the CDR3 is TGCGCCAGCAGCCAAGACCTAGCGGTCCAAGAGACCCAGTACTTC. It specifies CASSQDLAVQETQYF.